A single sample gave rise to the 19 T cell receptor beta chains below, sequenced in a study of blood T cell repertoires in COVID-19 (dated by TCRdb to about 2020). The library came from the immunoSEQ multiplex PCR assay. TCRdb obtained this table from immuneACCESS and retained in-frame rearrangements with V and J assigned. These tables miss some clones; where compared with another copy, unresolved V genes account for less than half of the shortfall, and the remainder is unexplained. Recorded for this sample are a few hundred thousand clones; around 91% of them occurred a single time. The ten largest make up over 0.95% of the sample. Sequencing was done on a sample of PBMCs or T cells enriched from blood (not recorded which). The receptor set was obtained from a man between 18 and 35 years old who had recovered from COVID-19.

This clone has just a few counts. This chain uses TRBV7-9 with TRBJ1-5; 7 bases align to TRBD1. Germline values: CDR1 SEHNR, CDR2 FQNEAQ (reference sequence). The junction had 12 bases not matched to a gene; V was cut back by 4 bases and J by 3 bases. The CDR3 extends over 17 amino acids. The CDR3 DNA reads as TGTGCCAGCAGCTCGACCGAACGGGGACAGCTCAATCAGCCCCAGCATTTT. Translation: CASSSTERGQLNQPQHF.

The chain has TRBV7-9 and TRBJ1-1, with D maybe TRBD1 (5 bases). The V end was cut by 3 bases, the J end by 0 bases, with 17 bases between. Germline CDR1 is SEHNR and CDR2 is FQNEAQ (reference sequence). CDR3 length equals 17 residues. The CDR3, as DNA: TGTGCCAGCAGCTTGGGGATTTCAACGACAGTGAACACTGAAGCTTTCTTT. It yields the protein CASSLGISTTVNTEAFF.

The chain links TRBV28 to TRBJ1-5; D possibly corresponds to TRBD1 (5 bases). The CDR3 has 15 amino acids. Between the trimmed V and J ends, which lost 11 bases and 2 bases, there was a span of 19 bases. From germline, CDR1 is MDHEN and CDR2 SYDVKM. The CDR3 region has the DNA TGTGCCGCCCAACTCGGGGGAATGGGCAATCAGCCCCAGCATTTT. This translates into CAAQLGGMGNQPQHF.

The chain couples TRBV28 to TRBJ2-7, with 9 nucleotides matching TRBD1. The V and J ends lost 7 bases and 3 bases, in that order; junction bases with no gene match: 4. This CDR3 comprises 13 residues. Germline V gene sequence: CDR1 MDHEN, CDR2 SYDVKM. This CDR3 reads CASTPGQGYEQYF. The CDR3 bases are TGTGCCAGCACTCCGGGACAGGGCTACGAGCAGTACTTC.

This chain links TRBV4-1 with TRBJ1-4; 9 bases are shared with TRBD1. Per germline, CDR1 MGHRA and CDR2 YSYEKL. The ends lost 6 bases at V and 5 bases at J; junction bases unmatched: 4. This CDR3 is built from 14 residues. In DNA, the CDR3 is TGCGCCAGCAGTCGGGACAGGGCCAATGAAAAACTGTTTTTT. Translating gives CASSRDRANEKLFF.

Notes on this clone: The sample holds other DNA sequences that translate to the same CDR3. This chain joins TRBV7-2 and TRBJ2-5; D is perhaps TRBD2 (6 bases). Trimming stripped 5 bases from V and 2 bases from J, with 9 bases between. Per germline, CDR1 SGHTA and CDR2 FQGNSA. The CDR3 extends over 13 amino acids. The chain's CDR3 is CASSRDSQETQYF. CDR3 DNA: TGTGCCAGCAGCCGGGACTCTCAAGAGACCCAGTACTTC.

This chain links TRBV19 with TRBJ1-5; D might be TRBD1 (6 bases). From germline, CDR1 is LNHDA and CDR2 SQIVND (reference sequence). The CDR3 contains 14 residues. Trimming took off 7 bases at V and 3 bases at J, with 13 bases between the two ends. This CDR3 reads CASTLQGFNQPQHF. The CDR3 DNA follows: TGTGCCAGTACCCTCCAGGGGTTCAATCAGCCCCAGCATTTT. Combining the CDR3 with reference TRBV19 and TRBJ1-5 gives the whole variable domain DGGITQSPKYLFRKEGQNVTLSCEQNLNHDAMYWYRQDPGQGLRLIYYSQIVNDFQKGDIAEGYSVSREKKESFPLTVTSAQKNPTAFYLCASTLQGFNQPQHFGDGTRLSIL.

CDR3 residues: CASRGTVAGNTIYF. CDR3 bases: TGCGCCAGCAGAGGGACAGTAGCTGGAAACACCATATATTTT. The gene calls are TRBV5-1 and TRBJ1-3, with TRBD1 identical over 7 bases. This CDR3 comprises 14 residues. CDR1 is SGHRS, CDR2 YFSETQ, per germline. The trim removed 5 bases at V and 2 bases at J, leaving 4 bases unmatched.

The rearrangement joins TRBV2 to TRBJ2-2, with TRBD2 matching over 10 bases. The CDR3 runs to 16 residues. The J segment lost 0 bases and the V segment lost 8 bases, leaving 6 bases of the junction unmatched. Germline CDR1 and CDR2: SNHLY and FYNNEI. CDR3 sequence: CASGSGGPPNTGELFF. The CDR3, as DNA: TGTGCCAGCGGTAGCGGGGGGCCTCCGAACACCGGGGAGCTGTTTTTT.

The chain joins TRBV11-2 to TRBJ2-1; 7 positions agree with TRBD2. Germline V lookup: CDR1 SGHAT, CDR2 FQNNGV. J gave up 7 bases and V 3 bases, and 6 bases lay outside the gene matches. The CDR3 extends over 14 amino acids. CDR3 bases: TGTGCCAGCAGCTTTTCCCTAGCGGCTAATGAGCAGTTCTTC. Its protein product is CASSFSLAANEQFF.

This clone was seen only a few times. The chain links TRBV9 to TRBJ2-1; the D gene is possibly TRBD2 (7 bases). CDR3 length: 14 amino acids. Germline V gene sequence: CDR1 SGDLS, CDR2 YYNGEE. Between the trimmed V and J ends, which lost 5 bases and 7 bases, there was a span of 16 bases. The CDR3: CASSSAGALNEQFF. The CDR3 nucleotides read TGTGCCAGCAGTTCGGCGGGGGCCTTGAATGAGCAGTTCTTC.

This clone was detected once. CDR3 amino acids: CASRAATSSQHF. The CDR3 DNA sequence: TGTGCCAGCAGAGCCGCGACAAGCTCCCAGCATTTT. The rearrangement links TRBV6-5 to TRBJ1-5; the D is unclear. CDR3 size: 12 residues. The V gene's germline CDR1 is MNHEY and CDR2 SVGAGI. V lost 6 bases to trimming and J lost 11 bases, with 14 bases between them.

This clone was seen only once. This sequence joins TRBV19 and TRBJ2-3; 7 nucleotides align to TRBD2. V shed 7 bases and J 1 base; nucleotides not matched to a gene: 2. Germline CDR1 is LNHDA and CDR2 is SQIVND (reference sequence). The CDR3 has 13 residues. CDR3 sequence (DNA): TGTGCCAGTAAACGGGAGGGCACAGATACGCAGTATTTT. Its protein is CASKREGTDTQYF.

CDR3 in amino acids: CASSASALLGGEQFF. The CDR3 DNA follows: TGTGCCAGCAGCGCATCGGCCCTCCTGGGAGGTGAGCAGTTCTTC. The V gene is TRBV7-2, the J gene TRBJ2-1; D is perhaps TRBD2 (6 bases). V was clipped by 5 bases and J by 9 bases, with 20 bases between them. Germline CDR1 is SGHTA and CDR2 is FQGNSA. The CDR3 consists of 15 residues.

The rearrangement joins TRBV5-6 to TRBJ2-5; D might be TRBD2 (7 bases). CDR3 size: 18 residues. Trimming removed 4 bases at V and 2 bases at J, with 24 bases between. Germline V gene sequence: CDR1 SGHDT, CDR2 YYEEEE. This CDR3 is CASSPGGRHHRVQETQYF. CDR3 bases: TGTGCCAGCAGCCCGGGGGGCCGACATCACCGGGTTCAAGAGACCCAGTACTTC.

V gene TRBV2 combines with J gene TRBJ1-1; D remains unclear. Germline V gene lookup returns CDR1 SNHLY and CDR2 FYNNEI. The germline V and J ends were trimmed by 3 bases and 11 bases, with 19 bases remaining between them. The CDR3 is 14 amino acids. The CDR3 protein is CASSDSTGSPGAFF. The CDR3 DNA reads TGTGCCAGCAGTGACTCAACGGGGTCCCCAGGCGCTTTCTTT. The full variable domain, in which reference TRBV2 and TRBJ1-1 provide the parts outside the CDR3, is EPEVTQTPSHQVTQMGQEVILRCVPISNHLYFYWYRQILGQKVEFLVSFYNNEISEKSEIFDDQFSVERPDGSNFTLKIRSTKLEDSAMYFCASSDSTGSPGAFFGQGTRLTVV.

The chain combines TRBV6-5 with TRBJ1-2; D is perhaps TRBD1 (6 bases). Germline V gene sequence: CDR1 MNHEY, CDR2 SVGAGI. V was pared by 5 bases and J by 6 bases, with 16 bases between. The CDR3 spans 14 residues. The CDR3 is CASSPQGSLDGYTF. CDR3 DNA: TGTGCCAGCAGTCCACAGGGTTCGTTGGATGGCTACACCTTC.

V is TRBV5-4 and J is TRBJ2-7, with D perhaps matching TRBD1 (5 bases). The CDR3 totals 13 residues. Germline V gene sequence: CDR1 SGHNT, CDR2 YYREEE (reference sequence). The V end was cut by 4 bases, the J end by 5 bases, with 13 bases between. The DNA for the CDR3 is TGTGCCAGCAGCCCCCCCGGCAGGGACGAGCAGTACTTC. Protein: CASSPPGRDEQYF.

This clone was seen just once. The V gene is TRBV30, the J gene TRBJ2-7; D is unresolved. Trimming took off 2 bases at V and 7 bases at J, with 9 bases between the two ends. The CDR3 has 11 residues. Germline V gene sequence: CDR1 GTSNPN, CDR2 SVGIG (reference sequence). CDR3 DNA: TGTGCCTGGAGTCCCTCACAAGAGCAGTACTTC. Encoded protein: CAWSPSQEQYF.